Sequencing of this TCR beta chain was carried out in a study of T cells in narcolepsy. Notes on the study in general: Some memory CD4+ repertoires had no autoreactive clone sequences.

Data came from immunoSEQ multiplex PCR; TCRdb stores just in-frame clones and leaves some out. This table has approximately 30,000 clones, 82% appearing once. Notes on this clone: The antigen remains undetermined.

The CDR3 spans 15 residues. The germline gives CDR1 GTSNPN, CDR2 SVGIG (reference sequence). V gave up 4 bases and J gave up 4 bases; unmatched junction bases: 11. The chain has TRBV30 and TRBJ1-2; 8 bases line up with TRBD1. The clonotype originates from a human donor with narcolepsy. Material: CD45RA- memory CD4+ T cells from PBMCs. CDR3 residues: CAWIDPGGSGYGYTF. The CDR3 DNA reads TGTGCCTGGATTGATCCAGGGGGCAGTGGCTATGGCTACACCTTC.